Included here is one T cell receptor beta chain sequence, with context. Its antigen remains unidentified. It has no much larger one-base neighbor in the sample; base qualities were not kept. This sample is drawn from a study of cytomegalovirus exposure and HLA in healthy donors (dated by TCRdb to the late 2010s). Broadly, across the study: An earlier analysis of around 600 of the donors reported 250 to 300 Gb of sequence data and around 120 million unique TCR beta sequences from some 180 million T cells. An early release that covered 500 to 800 HLA-typed donors contained about 300 gigabases of sequencing data and some 87 million unique TCR sequences. The genetic ancestry cluster associated with self-reported Caucasian donors included 81% of the approximately 400 genotyped donors. The aim of the study was to test whether cataloging public T cell receptors could identify signatures of past pathogen exposure. The T cell repertoires of roughly 660 subjects were profiled by immunosequencing and related to cytomegalovirus serostatus. Besides the first cohort of around 700 subjects, a separate validation cohort made up of 120 or so different subjects was used. To predict cytomegalovirus infection status, the study combined high-throughput TCR immunosequencing, statistical association of individual TCRs with disease status, and machine learning. A later analysis re-analyzed previously published TCR beta repertoires from roughly 600 donors and added high-resolution HLA genotyping to study TCR occurrence patterns. Rather than using new phenotypic data, the later analysis identified candidate immune exposures from TCR beta sequences and from how often those sequences occurred across donors. An earlier analysis of around 580 of the donors used high-throughput TCR beta sequencing to judge whether each TCR beta V gene segment behaved as functional or pseudogenic. Alongside the repertoire data, information on donor age, sex, ethnicity and CMV serostatus was compiled. In a later genetic analysis, genome-wide SNP genotypes for about three fifths of the roughly 670 donors were used, and that subset was treated as a discovery cohort. All discovery cohort repertoires had been generated using a single sequencing platform. Both class I and class II loci were covered by HLA typing, at four-digit resolution. Typing coverage differed by locus: A, B, C, DRB1 and DQB1 were typed in about 620-640 donors, DQA1 in approximately 520, DPA1 in around 580, and DPB1 in 472. Roughly 5 DR-DQ haplotypes were treated as single units for association and clustering because of strong linkage in the cohort. On average, 235,054 unique TCR beta nucleotide sequences were sequenced per donor among a few hundred genotyped donors of the cohort, with roughly 18% of those sequences being non-productive.

To prepare the library, the immunoSEQ multiplex PCR assay was applied. For the multiplex PCR, a mixture combining 60 forward primers for TCR Vbeta segments and 13 reverse primers for TCR Jbeta segments was used. The CDR3 region of rearranged TCR beta genes was amplified from genomic DNA by a multiplex PCR assay. The amplified TCR beta libraries were sequenced on the Illumina HiSeq System as 87-base-pair reads. From the authors' description of their analysis: A later analysis tallied 75 million to 95 million unique TCR beta chains across the 666 repertoires, and around 9.9 million of those chains were shared by two or more donors. Raw reads were error-corrected and collapsed into unique sequences with a nearest-neighbor algorithm that merged closely related sequences to remove PCR and sequencing errors. V, D and J gene segments were assigned by aligning CDR3 sequences to IMGT reference sequences. Each retained sequence needed at least a six-nucleotide match to both a V gene segment and a J gene segment. Rearrangements were called productive when the CDR3 lacked stop codons and stayed in frame with V and J; all others were non-productive. CDR3 was defined according to IMGT convention as the region running from the second conserved V-encoded cysteine to the conserved J-encoded phenylalanine. The earlier analysis of approximately 590 of the donors excluded any sequence lacking an unambiguous match to a single V gene segment. An earlier analysis of 500 to 600 of the donors classified V segments as functional when productive rearrangements were above 56.7% and as segregating when the standard deviation between donors was above 5%. To diagnose cytomegalovirus status from the catalog of TCR beta chain sequences, a statistical classification framework was built. V and J gene assignment, in a later analysis, came from comparing TCR nucleotide sequences with IMGT/GENE-DB human TR gene sequences. Using the TCRdist pipeline, a later analysis assigned CDR3 sequences along with most-parsimonious VDJ recombination scenarios. In a later analysis, each TCR beta chain was defined by its CDR3 amino acid sequence together with its V-gene family, and reads without a unique V-gene family were excluded. In a later analysis, 500 to 700 highly shared, low-generation-probability nucleotide sequences were removed to address suspected cross-contamination and a sequencing artifact. For each public chain, a later analysis derived a clonal expansion index from normalized ranks of inferred template counts within each repertoire. In a later analysis, generation probabilities were computed using a VDJ recombination model fitted to out-of-frame rearrangements, and the results were checked against IGoR. In a later analysis, hypergeometric tests were used to score TCR-TCR, TCR-HLA and TCR-CMV co-occurrence, with a repertoire-size bias correction applied to TCR pairs. To estimate false discovery rates, a later analysis permuted the HLA or CMV assignments 20 times. In a later analysis, co-occurring TCRs were grouped with DBSCAN, and TCRdist sequence similarity was added when clustering was performed within HLA-allele-positive subsets. Repertoires with fewer than 30,000 or more than 120,000 public chains, plus five repertoires with anomalous nucleotide sharing, were excluded from co-occurrence clustering. Held by TCRdb, this immuneACCESS table contains in-frame sequences only and omits some clones. Under half of the omission traces to an unresolved V gene where checked; the cause of the rest is unknown. V, J and clone size are taken as reported in that table, and D and trimming were inferred from the DNA itself. The table for this sample lists 100,000 to 150,000 clones; 65% to 75% of them were counted only once. The biggest ten clones account for around 3.9% of the sample.

In total, roughly 710 healthy bone marrow donors made up the cohort. All cohort members were sampled while nominally healthy, although unrecorded immune exposures were likely present. The donor tested CMV seropositive and was one of the 289 seropositive cohort members. A peripheral blood sample was collected from each donor, and TCR beta sequencing was performed on peripheral blood mononuclear cells. Genomic DNA extraction from the blood cell samples was performed with the Qiagen DNeasy Blood Extraction Kit. The CDR3 runs 17 amino acids, cysteine and phenylalanine included. The retained sequence is limited to the CDR3, 51 bases, with the frame set at the first base. CDR1 LNHDA and CDR2 SQIVND are derived from the germline V gene (reference sequence). After removal of 5 bases from V and 4 bases from J, the junction retains 10 bases not matched to a gene. What the research found in general, with its limitations: An earlier analysis of 587 of the donors showed that most TCR beta V segments appeared in productive rearrangements either about 87% or about 30% of the time, which broadly matched IMGT annotations. CMV serostatus was the only immune exposure information available for the cohort. In a later genetic analysis, fewer N-insertions in productive TCRs were reported among donors in an Asian-associated ancestry cluster than the roughly 640-donor mean. Roughly uniform sequencing depth across donors was assumed in presence/absence analyses, although this assumption may not hold. The sequencing pipeline was judged likely to have produced a cluster of highly shared sequence variants as a technical artifact. The classifier was reported to diagnose cytomegalovirus status with high specificity and sensitivity in both the original and validation cohorts. Strong co-occurrence of HLA alleles, especially DR and DQ, made assigning TCR associations to individual alleles difficult. According to the authors, the approach could potentially be generalized to other disease states and immunological phenotypes. While some public TCRs were present in many individuals, most TCR sequences turned up only very rarely across donors. This cohort had only TCR beta chains sequenced, and the lack of alpha or paired-chain data limited which features could be detected. A few of the identified cytomegalovirus-associated TCR beta chains were confirmed in vitro to be specific for cytomegalovirus antigens. Compared with equally common non-associated chains, HLA-associated TCR beta chains in a later analysis were more clonally expanded and had lower generation probabilities. A later analysis reported that several top co-occurrence clusters appeared linked to parvovirus B19, influenza, CMV and Epstein-Barr virus. A further reported finding was that TCR beta sequences accurately predicted the HLA-A and HLA-B alleles for most subjects in the first cohort. An association between a missense DCLRE1C variant and V-gene and J-gene trimming of TCR beta chains was found in a later genetic analysis and replicated in an independent cohort. The study gave a list of more than 150 TCR beta chains associated with cytomegalovirus. Because some donors lacked HLA typing at each locus, the association tests relied only on the typed subset. Because counts were too low, 15 to 20 rarely observed V segments, including chromosome 9 orphons, were excluded from the earlier analysis of several hundred of the donors. Some IMGT-functional V segments, including TRBV6-2 and TRBV6-3, could not be distinguished by the 87-base-pair reads and were therefore excluded. Correlated functional status among segregating V segments might be attributable to linkage disequilibrium, but an unknown experimental factor could not be ruled out. A later analysis associated 16,951 TCR beta sequences with specific HLA alleles at a false discovery rate of 0.05. In a later analysis, TCR association rates were found to vary across HLA loci, with the most associated TCRs seen for DRB1 alleles and the fewest for HLA-C alleles. Most CMV-associated TCR beta chains appeared to be HLA-restricted in a later analysis, and the HLA associations seemed to be driven largely by CMV exposure.

The material sequenced was PBMCs. The source is a woman between 45 and 65 years old in good health and CMV-seropositive. The sequence joins TRBV19 to TRBJ2-1, with TRBD2 matching 11 junction bases. The nucleotides are TGTGCCAGTAGTCCTAGCGGGGGGACCCGGGCTTACAATGAGCAGTTCTTC. Protein translation: CASSPSGGTRAYNEQFF. With all but the CDR3 taken from the reference TRBV19 and TRBJ2-1 genes, the full variable domain is: DGGITQSPKYLFRKEGQNVTLSCEQNLNHDAMYWYRQDPGQGLRLIYYSQIVNDFQKGDIAEGYSVSREKKESFPLTVTSAQKNPTAFYLCASSPSGGTRAYNEQFFGPGTRLTVL.